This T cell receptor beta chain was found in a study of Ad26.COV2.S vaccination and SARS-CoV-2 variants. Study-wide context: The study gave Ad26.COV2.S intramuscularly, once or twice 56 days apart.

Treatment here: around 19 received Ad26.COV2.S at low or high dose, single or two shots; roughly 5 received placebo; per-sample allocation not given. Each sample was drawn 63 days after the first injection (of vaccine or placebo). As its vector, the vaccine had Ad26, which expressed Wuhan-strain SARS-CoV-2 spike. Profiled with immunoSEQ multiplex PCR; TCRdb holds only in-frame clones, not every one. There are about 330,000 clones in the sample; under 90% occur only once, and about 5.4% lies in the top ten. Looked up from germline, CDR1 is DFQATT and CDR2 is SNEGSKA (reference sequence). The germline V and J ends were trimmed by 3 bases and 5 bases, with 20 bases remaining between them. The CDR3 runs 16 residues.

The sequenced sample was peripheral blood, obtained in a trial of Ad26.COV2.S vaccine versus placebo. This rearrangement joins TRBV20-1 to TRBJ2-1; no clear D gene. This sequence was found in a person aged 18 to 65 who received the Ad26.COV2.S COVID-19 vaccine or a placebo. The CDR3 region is CSASIRSSSADNEQFF. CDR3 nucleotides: TGCAGTGCTAGTATACGGAGCTCCTCGGCGGACAATGAGCAGTTCTTC.